This TCR beta chain derives from a study of neurological immune-mediated disorders. Study-level findings and limits: The greatest TCR clonal expansion occurred in HTLV-1-associated myelopathy and the least in multiple sclerosis, which fell below healthy controls. According to phylogenetic grouping, one related-CDR3 cluster, a possible signature, contained the repertoires of 18 of 34 multiple sclerosis patients. Any association between clinical or MRI features and the multiple sclerosis repertoire cluster was absent.

TCRdb re-derived calls from the 5' RACE reads in MiXCR, one entry per CDR3 protein. Here the sample spans 50,000 to 70,000 distinct CDR3 sequences, 3.5% to 5.5% being singletons. There are many counts of this clonotype. The antigen remains unidentified. The clonotype originates from a man aged 30 to 39 with multiple sclerosis. Sequenced input: PBMCs.

The CDR3 here is CASSSPLIAGGDTQYF. In DNA, the CDR3 is TGTGCCAGCAGCTCCCCCCTGATTGCGGGGGGAGATACGCAGTATTTT. V gene TRBV7-9 combines with J gene TRBJ2-3, with 8 bases that match TRBD2. This CDR3 contains 16 residues. J gave up 5 bases and V 4 bases, and 11 bases lay outside the gene matches. Germline-derived CDR1 and CDR2 are SEHNR and FQNEAQ (reference sequence).